The rows below give T cell receptor beta chains drawn from one sample of a study of T cell responses to AZD1222 COVID-19 vaccine. TCRdb's copy holds only in-frame clones and misses some; the assay was immunoSEQ multiplex PCR. Of some 130,000 clones listed, roughly 91% are singletons. Sequencing was performed on peripheral blood, taken 28 days after the second AZD1222 dose. These receptors were taken from an adult who received the AZD1222 COVID-19 vaccine. The CDR3 runs from the conserved cysteine through the conserved F or W. A D gene is named only where the DNA matches it firmly. Where a row states a size, it is once, few, many or the class of an expanded clone; other rows omit it.

j_gene	v_gene	d_gene	abundance	CDR3aa	CDR3nt
TRBJ2-5	TRBV5-1	TRBD2	.	CASSQNPSGGLQETQYF	TGCGCCAGCAGCCAAAACCCTAGCGGGGGGTTACAAGAGACCCAGTACTTC
TRBJ2-3	TRBV19	TRBD1	.	CASSPRQGITDTQYF	TGTGCCAGTAGTCCGCGACAGGGTATAACAGATACGCAGTATTTT
TRBJ1-2	TRBV28	.	.	CASSFSRWGKGGYTF	TGTGCCAGCAGTTTTAGTCGGTGGGGGAAGGGAGGCTACACCTTC
TRBJ1-1	TRBV19	.	.	CASSIRGVNTEAFF	TGTGCCAGTAGTATTAGAGGGGTCAACACTGAAGCTTTCTTT
TRBJ2-3	TRBV28	.	.	CASSYPWTSPDTQYF	TGTGCCAGCAGTTACCCATGGACGTCCCCAGATACGCAGTATTTT
TRBJ1-1	TRBV12-3/TRBV12-4	.	.	CASSTGPVTEAFF	TGTGCCAGCAGCACAGGGCCGGTTACTGAAGCTTTCTTT
TRBJ2-1	TRBV11-2	.	.	CASSPTGGNSYNEQFF	TGTGCCAGCAGCCCCACCGGCGGGAACTCCTACAATGAGCAGTTCTTC
TRBJ2-6	TRBV28	TRBD1	.	CASSFARQGVWSGANVLTF	TGTGCCAGCAGTTTCGCCAGGCAGGGGGTCTGGTCTGGGGCCAACGTCCTGACTTTC
TRBJ2-3	TRBV4-3	.	.	CASSQGRLQQRDTQYF	TGCGCCAGCAGCCAAGGGAGACTCCAACAGAGGGATACGCAGTATTTT
TRBJ2-7	TRBV5-6	TRBD2	.	CASSFGTSGFREQYF	TGTGCCAGCAGCTTTGGGACTAGCGGATTCCGCGAGCAGTACTTC
TRBJ1-1	TRBV6-2/TRBV6-3	.	.	CASSYSTGATEAFF	TGTGCCAGCAGTTACTCGACTGGGGCCACTGAAGCTTTCTTT
TRBJ2-1	TRBV9	TRBD2	.	CASSVALAGGSYNEQFF	TGTGCCAGCAGCGTAGCTCTAGCGGGGGGTTCCTACAATGAGCAGTTCTTC
TRBJ2-2	TRBV18	.	.	CASSPGGTGELFF	TGTGCCAGCTCACCAGGGGGCACCGGGGAGCTGTTTTTT
TRBJ1-5	TRBV5-5	TRBD1	.	CASRRTGERHF	TGTGCCAGCAGACGCACAGGGGAACGGCATTTT
TRBJ2-2	TRBV7-6	.	.	CASSLDLGNTGELFF	TGTGCCAGCAGCTTAGACTTGGGGAACACCGGGGAGCTGTTTTTT
TRBJ1-1	TRBV30	.	.	CAWSVVWNTEAFF	TGTGCCTGGAGCGTCGTGTGGAACACTGAAGCTTTCTTT
TRBJ1-5	TRBV3-1/TRBV3-2	.	.	CASSQDGQGDQPQHF	TGTGCCAGCAGCCAAGACGGTCAGGGAGATCAGCCCCAGCATTTT
TRBJ1-6	TRBV6-6	.	.	CATTANSYNSPLHF	TGTGCCACCACAGCGAACTCCTATAATTCACCCCTCCACTTT
TRBJ1-2	TRBV28	TRBD1	.	CASSDAGSRTGDYGYTF	TGTGCCAGCAGCGACGCCGGTTCGAGGACAGGGGACTATGGCTACACCTTC
TRBJ1-5	TRBV28	TRBD1	.	CASSHPAQGNLRNQPQHF	TGTGCCAGCAGTCACCCAGCACAGGGGAATTTACGGAATCAGCCCCAGCATTTT
TRBJ1-2	TRBV15	TRBD1	.	CATSKKTGDGYTF	TGTGCCACCAGCAAAAAGACAGGGGATGGCTACACCTTC
TRBJ1-5	TRBV6-6	TRBD1	.	CASSYSDRGNQPQHF	TGTGCCAGCAGTTACAGCGACAGGGGCAATCAGCCCCAGCATTTT
TRBJ1-1	TRBV10-3	.	.	CAISTGTLGNTEAFF	TGTGCCATCAGTACCGGGACCCTCGGTAACACTGAAGCTTTCTTT
TRBJ2-7	TRBV12-3/TRBV12-4	.	once	CASSYLAQYEQYF	TGTGCCAGCAGTTACCTAGCGCAGTACGAGCAGTACTTC
TRBJ2-3	TRBV12-5	.	few	CASGLYRVAKSTDTQYF	TGTGCTAGTGGTTTGTATCGAGTAGCGAAATCCACAGATACGCAGTATTTT
TRBJ1-2	TRBV14	.	.	CASSQDLGQRYGYTF	TGTGCCAGCAGCCAAGATCTCGGACAGAGATATGGCTACACCTTC
TRBJ2-6	TRBV7-3	.	.	CASSSESGANVLTF	TGTGCCAGCAGCTCGGAGTCTGGGGCCAACGTCCTGACTTTC
TRBJ1-3	TRBV12-3/TRBV12-4	.	.	CATREISGNTIYF	TGTGCCACCAGGGAAATTTCTGGAAACACCATATATTTT
TRBJ2-3	TRBV7-8	.	.	CASSLAGKQYF	TGTGCCAGCAGCTTAGCGGGGAAGCAGTATTTT
TRBJ2-2	TRBV27	.	.	CASSGVVSGYSSNTGELFF	TGTGCCAGCAGTGGCGTGGTCTCTGGGTACAGCTCGAACACCGGGGAGCTGTTTTTT
TRBJ2-1	TRBV5-1	.	.	CASRSESGSYNEQFF	TGCGCCAGCAGAAGTGAGAGTGGTTCCTACAATGAGCAGTTCTTC
TRBJ2-7	TRBV19	.	.	CATSRVPESYEQYF	TGTGCCACCAGTAGGGTCCCTGAGTCCTACGAGCAGTACTTC
TRBJ1-2	TRBV2	.	once	CASRLDGVDGYTF	TGTGCCAGCAGGTTGGACGGCGTCGATGGCTACACCTTC
TRBJ1-1	TRBV2	.	.	CASSGFTPNTEAFF	TGTGCCAGCAGCGGTTTCACTCCGAACACTGAAGCTTTCTTT
TRBJ1-5	TRBV19	TRBD1	.	CASSLPGQAGNQPQHF	TGTGCCAGTAGTCTGCCGGGACAGGCCGGCAATCAGCCCCAGCATTTT
TRBJ2-1	TRBV3-1/TRBV3-2	TRBD2	.	CASSQSGGGSSYNEQFF	TGTGCCAGCAGCCAATCCGGGGGGGGGAGCTCCTACAATGAGCAGTTCTTC